The entry that follows covers one T cell receptor (beta chain) sequence. CD25-based Treg depletion was applied to purified naive CD4+ T cells. There are 18 residues in the CDR3. CDR1 is SGHVS and CDR2 is FQNEAQ in the germline V gene. The V gene lost 4 bases and the J gene lost 3 bases, with 25 bases spanning the gap. Each CDR3 protein gets one entry after TCRdb re-called the 5' RACE reads with MiXCR. The table records tens of thousands of distinct CDR3 sequences, approximately 17% of them present only once. This clonotype was sampled from a female donor with breast cancer. Input material: naive CD4+ T cells sorted from blood. The sample's subset: naive CD4+ T cells, CD4+CD45RA+CD25-. The chain is built from TRBV7-8 and TRBJ2-7, with D possibly TRBD1 on 6 matching bases. The CDR3 region is CASSSELNRVRGNYEQYF. Here the CDR3 DNA reads TGTGCCAGCAGCTCAGAACTTAACAGGGTAAGGGGTAACTACGAGCAGTACTTC. Together with reference TRBV7-8 and TRBJ2-7, the CDR3 gives the full variable domain: GAGVSQSPRYKVAKRGQDVALRCDPISGHVSLFWYQQALGQGPEFLTYFQNEAQLDKSGLPSDRFFAERPEGSVSTLKIQRTQQEDSAVYLCASSSELNRVRGNYEQYFGPGTRLTVT.